The clone carrying this T cell receptor beta chain was counted at least ten times. Its specificity is not known. Quantitative 5'-RACE with molecular barcodes produced the TCR beta libraries. Each CDR3 protein is one row after TCRdb ran MiXCR on the 5' RACE reads. The table has about 240,000 distinct CDR3 sequences, around 11% seen once. These data come from a study of CD8 T cells in ankylosing spondylitis. Study outcomes and limitations: In ankylosing spondylitis blood, a motif of seven to nine highly homologous TCR beta variants appeared characteristic. Researchers reportedly found disease-linked clones significantly enriched in matched ankylosing spondylitis synovial fluid.

Trimming took off 5 bases at V and 5 bases at J, with 13 bases between the two ends. This CDR3 spans 14 amino acids. This rearrangement joins TRBV12-3 or TRBV12-4 to TRBJ2-1; a weak D match, TRBD1 (6 bases). The receptor comes from a male donor with ankylosing spondylitis or in good health (not recorded which). The sequenced material came from blood, either unsorted or a sorted T cell fraction (not recorded which). CDR3 nucleotides: TGTGCCAGCAGTCAGGACAGAAAGGACAATGAGCAGTTCTTC. Amino acids: CASSQDRKDNEQFF.